Each of the 21 T cell receptor beta chains below was sequenced from the same sample in a study of T cells expressing NK-cell markers. TCRdb reprocessed the 5' RACE reads, with one entry per CDR3 protein and no DNA. This sample's clone table lists roughly 380,000 distinct CDR3 sequences. The source material was blood T cells: a sorted CD56 or NKG2C T cell subset, CD4+ or CD8+ T cells, or bulk PBMC T cells (not recorded which). The receptors originated from a man aged 18 to 70 in good health.

The genes are TRBV5-1 and TRBJ2-3; absent DNA, TCRdb's TRBD2 call cannot be checked. The CDR3 extends over 16 amino acids. Germline CDR1 SGHRS, CDR2 YFSETQ. The CDR3 loop reads CASRTRTSGATDTQYF.

The J gene is TRBJ2-3, the V gene TRBV27. Germline V gives CDR1 MNHEY, CDR2 SMNVEV (reference sequence). The CDR3 is 12 amino acids. Here the CDR3 reads CASKDQRDTQYF.

This chain connects TRBV27 to TRBJ2-6; TCRdb lists TRBD1, though no DNA is available to test this call. CDR3 length: 18 amino acids. Germline loops: CDR1 MNHEY, CDR2 SMNVEV (reference sequence). CDR3 in amino acids: CASSQRARGISGANVLTF.

The V and J genes are TRBV19 and TRBJ2-5. Germline CDR1 reads LNHDA; CDR2 reads SQIVND (reference sequence). The CDR3 is made up of 13 amino acids. The CDR3 sequence: CASSMLYSQTQYF.

The chain couples TRBV18 to TRBJ2-7; lacking DNA, the TRBD1 call made by TCRdb goes unchecked. CDR1 and CDR2 (germline): KGHSH, LQKENI. The CDR3 totals 15 residues. CDR3 region: CASSLDRKISYEQYF.

V and J are TRBV5-5 and TRBJ1-2; the D call of TRBD1 rests on TCRdb alone, since no DNA is present to check it. Germline V gene sequence: CDR1 SGHKS, CDR2 YYEKEE (reference sequence). The CDR3 sequence is 11 residues long. CDR3 in amino acids: CASSSRDGYTF.

This chain uses TRBV18 with TRBJ2-3; TCRdb reports TRBD1, a call that lacks DNA to check it against. Per germline, CDR1 KGHSH and CDR2 LQKENI. This CDR3 spans 13 amino acids. This chain's CDR3 is CASSPLGPDTQYF.

The chain is built from TRBV3-1 and TRBJ2-6; TCRdb returns TRBD1, unconfirmable since there is no DNA. The CDR3 contains 17 residues. CDR1 is LGHDT and CDR2 is YNNKEL in the germline V gene (reference sequence). The CDR3 protein is CASSQGTGSRLANVLTF.

The genes are TRBV5-1 and TRBJ2-2; there is no DNA to check the TCRdb D call of TRBD1. CDR3 length: 16 residues. In germline, CDR1 is SGHRS, CDR2 YFSETQ. The CDR3 reads CASSLVQAPNTGELFF.

The chain carries TRBV24-1 and TRBJ2-2. This CDR3 spans 17 amino acids. Germline V gives CDR1 KGHDR, CDR2 SFDVKD. The CDR3 is CATSDFTQPILTGELFF.

The V call is TRBV30, the J call TRBJ2-1. Germline CDR1 reads GTSNPN; CDR2 reads SVGIG (reference sequence). This CDR3 is built from 13 residues. The CDR3: CAWREGSYNEQFF.

V is TRBV29-1 and J is TRBJ1-3. Germline-derived CDR1 and CDR2 are SQVTM and ANQGSEA. The CDR3 runs 13 residues. The CDR3 is CSVSDSPGNTIYF.

This chain joins TRBV7-3 and TRBJ2-7; TCRdb's D call, TRBD1, is unchecked because there is no DNA. CDR1 is SGHTA, CDR2 FQGTGA, per germline. The CDR3 has 13 residues. The CDR3 loop is CASSPRTGYEQYF.

This sequence joins TRBV24-1 and TRBJ2-2; lacking DNA, the TRBD2 call made by TCRdb goes unchecked. There are 15 residues in the CDR3. The V gene's germline CDR1 is KGHDR and CDR2 SFDVKD. CDR3 region: CATSGGLGLTGELFF.

This chain connects TRBV12-3 or TRBV12-4 to TRBJ1-6. There are 15 residues in the CDR3. The chain's CDR3 is CASRGWSVHNSPLHF.

V gene TRBV20-1 combines with J gene TRBJ2-5; there is no DNA to check the TCRdb D call of TRBD2. Germline V gene data show CDR1 as DFQATT and CDR2 as SNEGSKA (reference sequence). CDR3 length: 15 amino acids. The CDR3 here is CSARDRVAGGETQYF.

The rearrangement links TRBV10-3 to TRBJ2-5; the D call from TCRdb, TRBD1, cannot be confirmed without DNA. Germline CDR1 reads ENHRY; CDR2 reads SYGVKD. This CDR3 comprises 12 residues. The CDR3 loop reads CAISPGGETQYF.

The chain has TRBV6-1 and TRBJ2-1; without DNA, the TCRdb call of TRBD1 cannot be checked. The CDR3 is made up of 16 amino acids. Per germline, CDR1 MNHNS and CDR2 SASEGT. This CDR3 is CASSDHRGSSYNEQFF.

The rearrangement links TRBV24-1 to TRBJ2-1; TCRdb calls TRBD2, which cannot be checked without DNA. The CDR3 spans 16 residues. CDR1 and CDR2 from the germline V gene are KGHDR and SFDVKD. CDR3 sequence reads: CATSDSGLAHYNEQFF.

The chain carries TRBV20-1 and TRBJ2-1; lacking DNA, the TRBD1 call made by TCRdb goes unchecked. CDR1 is DFQATT, CDR2 SNEGSKA, per germline (reference sequence). The CDR3 runs to 13 residues. The CDR3 sequence is CSADHRGPDEQFF.

V gene TRBV20-1 combines with J gene TRBJ1-3; lacking DNA, the TRBD1 call made by TCRdb goes unchecked. The CDR3 totals 16 residues. CDR1 and CDR2 (germline): DFQATT, SNEGSKA (reference sequence). CDR3 region: CSAREAMGVTGNTIYF.